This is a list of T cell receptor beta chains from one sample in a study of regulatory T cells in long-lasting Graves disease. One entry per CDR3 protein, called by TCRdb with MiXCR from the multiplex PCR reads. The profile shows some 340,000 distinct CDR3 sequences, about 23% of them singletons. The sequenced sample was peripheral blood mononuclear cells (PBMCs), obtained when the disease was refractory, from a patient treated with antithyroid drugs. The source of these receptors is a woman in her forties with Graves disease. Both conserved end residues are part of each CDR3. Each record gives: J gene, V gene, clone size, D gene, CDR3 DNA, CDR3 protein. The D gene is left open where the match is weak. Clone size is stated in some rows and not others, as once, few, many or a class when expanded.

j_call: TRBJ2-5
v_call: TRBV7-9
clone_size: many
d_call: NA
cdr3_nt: TGTGCCAGCAGCTTATCAGGGTTCCAAGAGACCCAGTACTTC
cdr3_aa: CASSLSGFQETQYF

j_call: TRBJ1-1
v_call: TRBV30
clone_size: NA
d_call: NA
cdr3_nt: TGTGCCCAAACCCGAATTGAAGCTTTCTTT
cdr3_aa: CAQTRIEAFF

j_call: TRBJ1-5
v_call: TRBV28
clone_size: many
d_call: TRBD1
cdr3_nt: TGTGCCAGCAGTCCCCCCCCCGGGACAGGGACGGCGGATCAGCCCCAGCATTTT
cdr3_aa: CASSPPPGTGTADQPQHF

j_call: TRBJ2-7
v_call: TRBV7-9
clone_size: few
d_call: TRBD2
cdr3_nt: TGTGCCAGCAGCCCGGGACTAGCCATCCACTTC
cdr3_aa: CASSPGLAIHF

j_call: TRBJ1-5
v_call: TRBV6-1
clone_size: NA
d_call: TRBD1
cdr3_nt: TGTGCCAGCAGTACCTATTCAGGGGGTCCTTATCAGCCCCAGCATTTT
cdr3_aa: CASSTYSGGPYQPQHF

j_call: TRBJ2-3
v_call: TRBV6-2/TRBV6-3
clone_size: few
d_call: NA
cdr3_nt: TGTGCCAGCAGTAAGCAAGGGGGTTCCACAGATACGCAGTATTTT
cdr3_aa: CASSKQGGSTDTQYF

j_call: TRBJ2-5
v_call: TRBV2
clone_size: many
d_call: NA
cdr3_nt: TGTGCCAGCAGTGAATTTCTCCCGGATGGACAAGAGACCCAGTACTTC
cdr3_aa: CASSEFLPDGQETQYF

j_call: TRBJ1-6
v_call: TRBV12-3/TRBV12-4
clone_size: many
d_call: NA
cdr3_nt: TGTGCCAGCAGTTTCGGGGGTTCCTATAATTCACCCCTCCACTTT
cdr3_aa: CASSFGGSYNSPLHF

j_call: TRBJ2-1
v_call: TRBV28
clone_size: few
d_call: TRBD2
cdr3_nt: TGTGCCAGCAGTTTACTAGCGGGAATCCTTCCCTACAATGAGCAGTTCTTC
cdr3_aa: CASSLLAGILPYNEQFF

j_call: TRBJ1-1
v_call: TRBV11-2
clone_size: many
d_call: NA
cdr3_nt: TGTGCCAGCAGCTTTCCCCGACGGGAACCGAACACTGAAGCTTTCTTT
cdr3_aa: CASSFPRREPNTEAFF

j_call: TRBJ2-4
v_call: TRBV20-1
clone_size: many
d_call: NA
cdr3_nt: TGCAGTGCTGGACCTTTAGGAGCCGGAAACATTCAGTACTTC
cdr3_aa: CSAGPLGAGNIQYF

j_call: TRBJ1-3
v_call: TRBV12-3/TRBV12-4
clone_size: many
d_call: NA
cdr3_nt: TGTGCCAGCAGTTTAGAGGGCGGTGGCTCTGGAAACACCATATATTTT
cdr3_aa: CASSLEGGGSGNTIYF

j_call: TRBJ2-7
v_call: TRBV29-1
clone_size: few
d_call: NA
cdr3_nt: TGCAGCGCCCTGGGCGGGTCGGGCGAGCAGTACTTC
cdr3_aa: CSALGGSGEQYF

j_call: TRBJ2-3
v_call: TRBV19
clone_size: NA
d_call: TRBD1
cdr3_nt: TGTGCCAGTAGTACCCGGGACAGAGTGAGAGACACAGATACGCAGTATTTT
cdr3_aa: CASSTRDRVRDTDTQYF

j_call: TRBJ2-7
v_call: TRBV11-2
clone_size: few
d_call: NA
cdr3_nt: TGTGCCAGCAGCCCCTCTTTTGGCGAGCAGTACTTC
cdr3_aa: CASSPSFGEQYF

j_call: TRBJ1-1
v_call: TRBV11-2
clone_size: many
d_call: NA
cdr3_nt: TGTGCCAGCAGCTTAGGCGGTGGGGAAAAAGCTTTCTTT
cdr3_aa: CASSLGGGEKAFF

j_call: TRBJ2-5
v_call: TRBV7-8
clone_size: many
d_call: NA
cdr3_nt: TGTGCCAGCAGCAGATGGGGGACATTCCAAGAGACCCAGTACTTC
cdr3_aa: CASSRWGTFQETQYF

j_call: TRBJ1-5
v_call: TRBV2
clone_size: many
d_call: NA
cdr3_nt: TGTGCCAGCAGTGCACTCTATAGCAATCAGCCCCAGCATTTT
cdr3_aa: CASSALYSNQPQHF

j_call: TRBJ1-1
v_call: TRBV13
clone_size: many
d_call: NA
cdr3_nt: TGTGCCAGCAGCTTAGGGCAGGCTGACACTGAAGCTTTCTTT
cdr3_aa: CASSLGQADTEAFF

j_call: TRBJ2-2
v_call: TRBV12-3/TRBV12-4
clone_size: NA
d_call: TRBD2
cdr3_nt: TGTGCCAGCAGGGGCAGACTAGCGGGACTCACCGGGGAGCTGTTTTTT
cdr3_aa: CASRGRLAGLTGELFF

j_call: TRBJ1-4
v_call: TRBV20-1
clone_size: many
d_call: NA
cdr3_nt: TGCAGTGCTAGTGGGCTTCGAGAGGAAAAACTGTTTTTT
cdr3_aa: CSASGLREEKLFF